Below, 21 T cell receptor beta chains from the same sample are listed, as sequenced in a study of chemoradiotherapy in HPV16-positive cancers. Sequencing was performed with immunoSEQ multiplex PCR; in TCRdb, only in-frame clones are kept and a portion is missing. The table lists about 7,000 clones, approximately 80% of them singletons. The sequencing here drew on tumor tissue, taken from a patient who underwent chemoradiotherapy. The receptors were gathered from a human donor with HPV-associated anogenital cancer.

V is TRBV5-1 and J is TRBJ2-5; tentatively, D is TRBD1 (6 bases). With 4 bases removed from V and 11 bases from J, the gap between germline ends came to 33 bases. The CDR3 covers 18 residues. Germline-derived CDR1 and CDR2 are SGHRS and YFSETQ. In nucleotides, the CDR3 is TGCGCCAGCAGCGTCCGTGGCTTAATGGGGGACATTACGTTTGAGCAGTACTTC. Translation: CASSVRGLMGDITFEQYF. The variable domain in full, with the rest retrieved from reference TRBV5-1 and TRBJ2-5, is KAGVTQTPRYLIKTRGQQVTLSCSPISGHRSVSWYQQTPGQGLQFLFEYFSETQRNKGNFPGRFSGRQFSNSRSEMNVSTLELGDSALYLCASSVRGLMGDITFEQYFGPGTRLLVL.

The genes are TRBV6-5 and TRBJ1-1; possible D gene TRBD1, 6 bases. CDR1 MNHEY and CDR2 SVGAGI come from the germline V gene. This CDR3 has 15 amino acids. Trimming cost V 2 bases and J 3 bases, with 13 bases left between them. The CDR3 loop reads CASSYRTVRDTEAFF. The CDR3 bases are TGTGCCAGCAGTTACAGGACAGTGAGGGACACTGAAGCTTTCTTT.

The gene calls are TRBV29-1 and TRBJ2-7, with TRBD2 matching over 8 bases. Per the germline V gene, CDR1 is SQVTM and CDR2 is ANQGSEA. The CDR3 extends over 12 amino acids. V lost 4 bases, J lost 3 bases, and 2 bases stayed unmatched. Here the CDR3 reads CSVALAGYEQYF. The CDR3 nucleotides are TGCAGCGTTGCCCTAGCGGGCTACGAGCAGTACTTC.

The V call is TRBV6-5, the J call TRBJ2-2; 7 nucleotides match TRBD1. V was clipped by 7 bases and J by 5 bases; unmatched bases: 7. Germline V lookup: CDR1 MNHEY, CDR2 SVGAGI. The CDR3 totals 14 residues. This CDR3 reads CASTDRDQTGELFF. CDR3 nucleotides: TGTGCCAGCACTGACAGGGATCAAACCGGGGAGCTGTTTTTT.

The chain combines TRBV18 with TRBJ2-5; 10 positions agree with TRBD1. Germline CDR1 reads KGHSH; CDR2 reads LQKENI. The ends lost 3 bases at V and 3 bases at J; junction bases unmatched: 1. This CDR3 is built from 14 residues. The CDR3, as DNA: TGTGCCAGCTCACCTGGGACAGGGGAAGAGACCCAGTACTTC. Its protein is CASSPGTGEETQYF.

V is TRBV5-4 and J is TRBJ2-1; 13 bases agree with TRBD2. J lost 6 bases, V lost 5 bases, and 8 bases had no gene match. Germline assignment: CDR1 SGHNT and CDR2 YYREEE (reference sequence). The CDR3 is 16 residues long. The CDR3 nucleotides read TGTGCCAGCAGTGTTAAGACTAGCGGGGGGATCAATGAGCAGTTCTTC. The encoded protein is CASSVKTSGGINEQFF.

V usage is TRBV9 and J usage is TRBJ2-2, with 7 positions matching TRBD1. The junction had 6 bases not matched to a gene; V was cut back by 3 bases and J by 4 bases. The germline V gene encodes CDR1 SGDLS and CDR2 YYNGEE. The CDR3 runs 15 residues. For the CDR3, the DNA is TGTGCCAGCAGCGGGAGAGACAGGGCCACCGGGGAGCTGTTTTTT. It encodes CASSGRDRATGELFF.

The rearrangement links TRBV30 to TRBJ2-2, with a tentative D call TRBD1 (5 bases). The V gene lost 0 bases and the J gene lost 4 bases, with 6 bases spanning the gap. CDR3 length: 13 amino acids. The germline CDR1 and CDR2 sequences are GTSNPN and SVGIG (reference sequence). The CDR3 nucleotides read TGTGCCTGGAGTGTAGACAGCACCGGGGAGCTGTTTTTT. Its translation is CAWSVDSTGELFF.

The V gene is TRBV6-1, the J gene TRBJ1-2; the D is unclear. Germline V gives CDR1 MNHNS, CDR2 SASEGT. CDR3 length equals 13 residues. Between the trimmed V and J ends, which lost 1 base and 6 bases, there was a span of 9 bases. The CDR3 is CASSEGGSHGYTF. CDR3 nucleotides: TGTGCCAGCAGTGAAGGTGGGTCCCATGGCTACACCTTC.

The V gene is TRBV25-1, the J gene TRBJ2-4; 7 nucleotides match TRBD2. Germline-derived CDR1 and CDR2 are MGHDK and SYGVNS. V gave up 0 bases and J gave up 1 base; unmatched junction bases: 3. This CDR3 contains 16 residues. CDR3 region: CASSEYGGDAKNIQYF. The CDR3 DNA is TGTGCCAGCAGTGAATATGGGGGGGACGCCAAAAACATTCAGTACTTC. Combining the CDR3 with reference TRBV25-1 and TRBJ2-4 gives the whole variable domain EADIYQTPRYLVIGTGKKITLECSQTMGHDKMYWYQQDPGMELHLIHYSYGVNSTEKGDLSSESTVSRIRTEHFPLTLESARPSHTSQYLCASSEYGGDAKNIQYFGAGTRLSVL.

The CDR3 DNA reads as TGTGCCATCAGCCGGCGGGGGATCGGGAACACTGAAGCTTTCTTT. Its protein product is CAISRRGIGNTEAFF. The chain uses TRBV10-3 and TRBJ1-1, with D possibly TRBD1 on 5 matching bases. The CDR3 sequence is 15 residues long. In germline, CDR1 is ENHRY, CDR2 SYGVKD. V lost 6 bases and J 1 base, leaving 15 bases between the germline ends.

J is TRBJ1-2 and V is TRBV5-1, with 12 bases lining up with TRBD1. Looked up from germline, CDR1 is SGHRS and CDR2 is YFSETQ. The trim removed 4 bases at V and 4 bases at J, leaving 14 bases unmatched. There are 18 residues in the CDR3. CDR3 residues: CASSPTRDRGRTLYGYTF. Here the CDR3 DNA reads TGCGCCAGCAGCCCCACTCGGGACAGGGGGCGCACCCTCTATGGCTACACCTTC. Full variable domain (outside the CDR3, taken from reference TRBV5-1 and TRBJ1-2): KAGVTQTPRYLIKTRGQQVTLSCSPISGHRSVSWYQQTPGQGLQFLFEYFSETQRNKGNFPGRFSGRQFSNSRSEMNVSTLELGDSALYLCASSPTRDRGRTLYGYTFGSGTRLTVV.

This chain links TRBV5-1 with TRBJ2-1; 7 bases match TRBD1. Looked up from germline, CDR1 is SGHRS and CDR2 is YFSETQ. The CDR3 spans 13 residues. V trimming: 0 bases; J trimming: 8 bases; junction bases outside the gene matches: 2. The CDR3 DNA reads as TGCGCCAGCAGCTTGGACAGGGGAGATGAGCAGTTCTTC. Translating it yields CASSLDRGDEQFF.

This clone was counted only a few times. The V call is TRBV30, the J call TRBJ1-6; the D is unclear. The CDR3 length is 15 residues. V gave up 1 base and J gave up 4 bases, with 11 bases separating them. CDR1 is GTSNPN and CDR2 is SVGIG in the germline V gene (reference sequence). The CDR3 is CAWSGQVLYNSPLHF. The CDR3 bases are TGTGCCTGGAGTGGGCAGGTCCTGTATAATTCACCCCTCCACTTT.

This clone was counted once. The chain combines TRBV5-1 with TRBJ2-3; perhaps TRBD1 as D (5 bases). Deletions cut 2 bases from V and 1 base from J, with 14 bases between. The length of the CDR3 is 16 residues. Germline CDR1 reads SGHRS; CDR2 reads YFSETQ. The CDR3 coding sequence is TGCGCCAGCAGCTTTGATCAGGGCGGCGGCACAGATACGCAGTATTTT. It is translated as CASSFDQGGGTDTQYF.

This clone is judged large (0.1 to 1%). This chain joins TRBV30 and TRBJ2-7; D is perhaps TRBD1 (5 bases). CDR1 GTSNPN and CDR2 SVGIG come from the germline V gene (reference sequence). The CDR3 spans 13 residues. Trimming took 2 bases from V and 1 from J, leaving 9 bases between them. The chain's CDR3 is CAWSPTVSYEQYF. CDR3 DNA: TGTGCCTGGAGTCCGACAGTATCCTACGAGCAGTACTTC.

V usage is TRBV6-6 and J usage is TRBJ1-4; D ambiguous. Germline values: CDR1 MNHNY, CDR2 SVGAGI (reference sequence). V lost 5 bases and J lost 4, with 11 bases in between. The CDR3 has 14 amino acids. DNA of the CDR3: TGTGCCAGCAGTACACGGAGGGATAATGAAAAACTGTTTTTT. Its protein is CASSTRRDNEKLFF.

V is TRBV6-1 and J is TRBJ2-7; 9 nucleotides match TRBD2. J was trimmed by 4 bases and V by 2 bases; bases with no gene match: 6. The CDR3 loop spans 15 amino acids. Germline CDR1 reads MNHNS; CDR2 reads SASEGT. The CDR3 here is CASSESPGLAYEQYF. CDR3 DNA: TGTGCCAGCAGTGAATCACCGGGACTAGCTTACGAGCAGTACTTC.

This chain links TRBV11-2 with TRBJ1-2; a weak D match, TRBD1 (5 bases). Deletions cut 1 base from V and 9 bases from J, with 24 bases between. This CDR3 has 17 amino acids. Per germline, CDR1 SGHAT and CDR2 FQNNGV. The CDR3, as DNA: TGTGCCAGCAGCTTAGGGCTTGGTGGGACGAAACTATTCCGCTACACCTTC. Translating it yields CASSLGLGGTKLFRYTF. The complete variable domain, with remaining parts taken from reference TRBV11-2 and TRBJ1-2, reads EAGVAQSPRYKIIEKRQSVAFWCNPISGHATLYWYQQILGQGPKLLIQFQNNGVVDDSQLPKDRFSAERLKGVDSTLKIQPAKLEDSAVYLCASSLGLGGTKLFRYTFGSGTRLTVV.

The genes are TRBV6-6 and TRBJ2-1; 8 positions agree with TRBD2. V shed 2 bases, J shed 6 bases, and the junction held 6 bases outside the gene matches. CDR3 length equals 15 residues. Germline V lookup: CDR1 MNHNY, CDR2 SVGAGI (reference sequence). CDR3 protein: CASSYPGGRGNEQFF. CDR3 coding DNA: TGTGCCAGCAGTTACCCGGGGGGGAGGGGCAATGAGCAGTTCTTC.

The chain uses TRBV5-5 and TRBJ2-7; D uncertain. Germline CDR1 reads SGHKS; CDR2 reads YYEKEE (reference sequence). The CDR3 loop spans 12 amino acids. The ends were cut back, 0 bases at V and 13 bases at J, with 14 bases in the middle. CDR3 nucleotides: TGTGCCAGCAGCTTGGAGGTGGCAAGGCCTTACTTC. It translates to CASSLEVARPYF.